Sequencing of this TCR beta chain was carried out in a study of blood T cell repertoires in COVID-19. Background on the study: Donors in the United States, Italy and Spain gave samples during acute or convalescent COVID-19. From T cells, B-cell-depleted T cells, or PBMCs came the material, which was cDNA or gDNA.

Points on this clone: In the same sample, other DNA sequences code for this CDR3.

In the authors' methods: It was from reference gene primer amplification that nucleated cell counts were estimated. Profiling relied on immunoSEQ multiplex PCR, and the TCRdb table lists in-frame clones only, not all of them. V and J calls and clone size come straight from that table; D and trimming were deduced from the DNA. This repertoire shows 650,000 to 800,000 clones, 90% found once; its top ten account for under 0.3%. Trimming left V 3 bases short and J 2 bases short, with 7 bases between. Germline assignment: CDR1 SGHAT and CDR2 FQNNGV. The CDR3 runs 13 residues. This clonotype originated in a young woman with acute or convalescent COVID-19. The V gene is TRBV11-2, the J gene TRBJ1-1; the D gene is possibly TRBD1 (5 bases). The source material was peripheral blood. This CDR3 reads CASSLQGNTEAFF. As DNA, the CDR3 is TGTGCCAGCAGCTTGCAGGGCAACACTGAAGCTTTCTTT.